This TCR beta chain was identified during a study of breast tumors, draining lymph nodes, adjacent tissues. MiXCR, run by TCRdb on the multiplex PCR reads, gives a single entry per CDR3 protein. The sample lists about 130,000 distinct CDR3 sequences; around 20% were seen once. Axillary draining lymph nodes of breast cancer patients supplied the node samples. The study's findings and limits: Most tumor T cells seemingly derive from lymph node, then expand in tumor. Tumor T cell lymph node origin was a supported hypothesis, not proven.

Note on this clonotype: What it recognizes is unknown.

Germline V lookup: CDR1 MNHNY, CDR2 SVGAGI (reference sequence). The CDR3 is made up of 13 amino acids. Trimming pared 11 bases from V and 4 bases from J, leaving 15 bases between. The TCR was taken from a female donor with breast cancer. Some clones in this sample may be carry-over from other donors' samples. Material for sequencing was axillary lymph node tissue. The V gene is TRBV6-6, the J gene TRBJ1-5; weak D call: TRBD1 (6 bases). The CDR3 bases are TGTGCCGGCACCCCTACAGGGAATCAGCCCCAGCATTTT. Amino acids: CAGTPTGNQPQHF.